This T cell receptor (beta chain) was sequenced for a study of PD-1 blockade in mismatch repair-deficient tumors. Clones were read by immunoSEQ multiplex PCR, and TCRdb kept only the in-frame ones, dropping some. The sample records about 63,000 clones, more than 70% being singletons. The CDR3 spans 16 residues. In germline, CDR1 is WNHNN, CDR2 SYGVQD (reference sequence). J was trimmed by 1 base and V by 2 bases; bases with no gene match: 4. The source of this sequence is an adult with mismatch repair-deficient cancer. This specimen consisted of peripheral blood, obtained 52 weeks after starting pembrolizumab. This rearrangement joins TRBV10-1 to TRBJ2-3, with TRBD1 matching over 9 bases. CDR3 region: CASSEPRTGGTDTQYF. CDR3 coding DNA: TGCGCCAGCAGTGAGCCCAGGACAGGGGGCACAGATACGCAGTATTTT.